This T cell receptor (beta chain) was obtained from a study of T cell changes during pregnancy in multiple sclerosis. Unmatched junction bases numbered 13, after V lost 6 bases and J lost 2 bases. CDR3 length equals 17 residues. The V gene's germline CDR1 is SGHRS and CDR2 YFSETQ. Here immunoSEQ multiplex PCR was the method, and the copy in TCRdb shows in-frame clones only, minus some. The data contain about 36,000 clones, 90% to 95% of them singletons. This TCR derives from a female donor in good health, enrolled as a control in a pregnancy study. The sample was CD4+ T cells from peripheral blood mononuclear cells, taken in the second trimester of pregnancy. The V call is TRBV5-1, the J call TRBJ1-3; 8 positions agree with TRBD1. The CDR3 region is CASNLMPGGGPGNTIYF. Here the CDR3 DNA reads TGCGCCAGCAACCTAATGCCAGGGGGCGGCCCTGGAAACACCATATATTTT.